The clone carrying this TCR beta chain was seen a few times. The data originate from a study of blood T cell repertoires in COVID-19. Recovered status applied to Cohort 3 donors who had two consecutive negative PCRs. It also applied to those with clearance or with symptom resolution. The CDR3 covers 14 residues. Germline V gene lookup returns CDR1 SGHRS and CDR2 YFSETQ. The V gene lost 4 bases and the J gene lost 8 bases, with 15 bases spanning the gap. Clones were sequenced by immunoSEQ multiplex PCR, and TCRdb holds only the in-frame ones, with some missing. The table shows a few hundred thousand clones, with approximately 91% occurring only once.

The chain recombines TRBV5-1 with TRBJ2-2; D may be TRBD1 (5 bases). This clonotype was sampled from a woman in her sixties who had recovered from COVID-19. Sequences were obtained from PBMCs or T cells enriched from blood (not recorded which). As DNA, the CDR3 is TGCGCCAGCAGCCGGGTGGCAGGGCCTGGGGAGCTGTTTTTT. As protein: CASSRVAGPGELFF. The variable domain in full, completed from reference TRBV5-1 and TRBJ2-2, reads KAGVTQTPRYLIKTRGQQVTLSCSPISGHRSVSWYQQTPGQGLQFLFEYFSETQRNKGNFPGRFSGRQFSNSRSEMNVSTLELGDSALYLCASSRVAGPGELFFGEGSRLTVL.